This T cell receptor (beta chain) is drawn from a study of T cells in localized non-small cell lung cancer. Only in-frame clones appear in the TCRdb table, and some are missing; sequencing was by immunoSEQ multiplex PCR. The sample lists roughly 38,000 clones, around 86% seen once, with roughly 7% in the top ten. Worth noting for this clone: The target antigen is unknown.

V lost 6 bases to trimming and J lost 0 bases, with 14 bases between them. This CDR3 contains 14 residues. Per the germline V gene, CDR1 is SQVTM and CDR2 is ANQGSEA. Study conclusions and caveats: Among the tissues sampled, uninvolved adjacent lung had the highest T cell clonality, above tumor. Sequence data derive from only one tumor region, so heterogeneity remains possible.

The chain carries TRBV29-1 and TRBJ1-1, with a tentative D call TRBD1 (5 bases). This clonotype was obtained from a woman aged 18-49 years with stage III lung adenocarcinoma. The sequences come from peripheral blood, collected before any cancer treatment. The CDR3 is CSVGVRLMNTEAFF. The CDR3 coding sequence is TGCAGCGTGGGGGTTCGGTTGATGAACACTGAAGCTTTCTTT.